A selection of T cell receptor beta chains follows, all from one sample in a study of CD8+ T cells in alopecia areata. The table came from immunoSEQ multiplex PCR; TCRdb's copy has only in-frame clones and leaves some out. In the table there are 210,000 or so clones, around 66% of which are singletons. The sequencing used CD4+ T cells sorted from blood, collected at week 44, from a patient treated with tofacitinib. The receptors stem from a human donor with alopecia areata. The CDR3 runs from the conserved cysteine through the conserved F or W. A D gene is named only where the DNA matches it firmly. Size is stated for part of the rows, as once, few or many counts, or as a class when the clone is expanded.

CDR3,DNA,V,J,D,size
CASSDTNSPLHF,TGTGCCAGCAGTGACACCAATTCACCCCTCCACTTT,TRBV25-1,TRBJ1-6,-,-
CSVRPANYEQYF,TGCAGCGTTAGGCCAGCTAACTACGAGCAGTACTTC,TRBV29-1,TRBJ2-7,-,few
CASALRHPNTEAFF,TGTGCCAGCGCCCTTAGACACCCGAACACTGAAGCTTTCTTT,TRBV11-3,TRBJ1-1,-,-
CASSLTQGGTDTQYF,TGCGCCAGCAGCTTGACCCAGGGCGGCACAGATACGCAGTATTTT,TRBV5-1,TRBJ2-3,-,-
CASRRLAGLADTQYF,TGTGCCAGCAGAAGACTAGCGGGGTTGGCAGATACGCAGTATTTT,TRBV9,TRBJ2-3,TRBD2,-
CASKREVSGNTIYF,TGTGCTAGTAAGAGGGAGGTCTCCGGAAACACCATATATTTT,TRBV27,TRBJ1-3,-,-
CASSPAGGDQPQHF,TGCGCCAGCAGCCCCGCGGGGGGAGATCAGCCCCAGCATTTT,TRBV4-3,TRBJ1-5,-,-
CASSGGNTEAFF,TGTGCCAGCAGTGGGGGGAACACTGAAGCTTTCTTT,TRBV2,TRBJ1-1,-,-
CSARNRASQHF,TGCAGTGCTAGGAACCGGGCCTCCCAGCATTTT,TRBV20-1,TRBJ1-5,-,-
CASSLLETGDTQYF,TGTGCCAGCAGCTTACTTGAAACGGGAGATACGCAGTATTTT,TRBV7-6,TRBJ2-3,-,many
CASSVLSGTRNGEQYF,TGTGCCAGCAGTGTCTTATCCGGGACTAGAAACGGCGAGCAGTACTTC,TRBV28,TRBJ2-7,TRBD2,-
CAWSVPQGNQPQHF,TGTGCCTGGAGTGTACCTCAGGGGAATCAGCCCCAGCATTTT,TRBV30,TRBJ1-5,-,-
CASRVQETQYF,TGTGCCAGCAGGGTACAAGAGACCCAGTACTTC,TRBV6-5,TRBJ2-5,-,once
CASTTGAGSPLHF,TGTGCCAGCACCACAGGGGCCGGCTCGCCCCTCCACTTT,TRBV7-9,TRBJ1-6,TRBD1,few
CASSQDSGGASHSPLHF,TGCGCCAGCAGCCAAGATTCCGGGGGCGCTTCACATTCACCCCTCCACTTT,TRBV4-3,TRBJ1-6,-,-
CASSLEPGRNQPQHF,TGTGCCAGCAGCTTAGAGCCAGGGAGGAATCAGCCCCAGCATTTT,TRBV7-6,TRBJ1-5,-,-